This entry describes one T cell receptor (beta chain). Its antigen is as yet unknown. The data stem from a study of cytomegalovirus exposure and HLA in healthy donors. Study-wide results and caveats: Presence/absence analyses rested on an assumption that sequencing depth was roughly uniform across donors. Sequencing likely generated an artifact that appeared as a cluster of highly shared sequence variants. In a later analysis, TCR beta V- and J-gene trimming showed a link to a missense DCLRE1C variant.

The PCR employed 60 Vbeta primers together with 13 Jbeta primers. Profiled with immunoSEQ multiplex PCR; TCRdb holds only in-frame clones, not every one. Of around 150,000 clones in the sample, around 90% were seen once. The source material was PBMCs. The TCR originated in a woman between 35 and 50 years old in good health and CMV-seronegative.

The CDR3, as DNA: TGTGCCAGCAGCGCCGGACAGGGACTGGACTCCTACGAGCAGTACTTC. As protein: CASSAGQGLDSYEQYF. The V call is TRBV7-6, the J call TRBJ2-7; 8 bases fit TRBD1. Germline values: CDR1 SGHVS, CDR2 FNYEAQ. CDR3 length equals 16 residues. V lost 5 bases to trimming and J lost 0 bases; unmatched junction nucleotides: 9.